This T cell receptor (beta chain) was captured by sequencing in a study of blood T cell repertoires in COVID-19. Study-level information: T cells, B-cell-depleted T cells, or PBMCs supplied cDNA or gDNA.

This CDR3 has 17 amino acids. CDR1 is LNHDA, CDR2 SQIVND, per germline (reference sequence). Trimming cost V 5 bases and J 6 bases; bases outside gene matches: 15. In the authors' workflow: By means of reference gene primer amplification, nucleated cell counts were estimated. Some clones are missing from TCRdb's copy, which holds only in-frame ones; the method was immunoSEQ multiplex PCR. That table is the source of V, J and clone size, and D and trimming were worked out from the DNA. The sample has 120,000 or so clones, 88% seen once. V usage is TRBV19 and J usage is TRBJ2-7, with 11 positions matching TRBD2. Sequenced: peripheral blood. This TCR came from a woman in her fifties or sixties with acute or convalescent COVID-19. The CDR3 is CASSELAGEPLSPEQYF. The CDR3 DNA reads as TGTGCCAGTAGTGAACTAGCGGGAGAGCCCCTTTCCCCCGAGCAGTACTTC.